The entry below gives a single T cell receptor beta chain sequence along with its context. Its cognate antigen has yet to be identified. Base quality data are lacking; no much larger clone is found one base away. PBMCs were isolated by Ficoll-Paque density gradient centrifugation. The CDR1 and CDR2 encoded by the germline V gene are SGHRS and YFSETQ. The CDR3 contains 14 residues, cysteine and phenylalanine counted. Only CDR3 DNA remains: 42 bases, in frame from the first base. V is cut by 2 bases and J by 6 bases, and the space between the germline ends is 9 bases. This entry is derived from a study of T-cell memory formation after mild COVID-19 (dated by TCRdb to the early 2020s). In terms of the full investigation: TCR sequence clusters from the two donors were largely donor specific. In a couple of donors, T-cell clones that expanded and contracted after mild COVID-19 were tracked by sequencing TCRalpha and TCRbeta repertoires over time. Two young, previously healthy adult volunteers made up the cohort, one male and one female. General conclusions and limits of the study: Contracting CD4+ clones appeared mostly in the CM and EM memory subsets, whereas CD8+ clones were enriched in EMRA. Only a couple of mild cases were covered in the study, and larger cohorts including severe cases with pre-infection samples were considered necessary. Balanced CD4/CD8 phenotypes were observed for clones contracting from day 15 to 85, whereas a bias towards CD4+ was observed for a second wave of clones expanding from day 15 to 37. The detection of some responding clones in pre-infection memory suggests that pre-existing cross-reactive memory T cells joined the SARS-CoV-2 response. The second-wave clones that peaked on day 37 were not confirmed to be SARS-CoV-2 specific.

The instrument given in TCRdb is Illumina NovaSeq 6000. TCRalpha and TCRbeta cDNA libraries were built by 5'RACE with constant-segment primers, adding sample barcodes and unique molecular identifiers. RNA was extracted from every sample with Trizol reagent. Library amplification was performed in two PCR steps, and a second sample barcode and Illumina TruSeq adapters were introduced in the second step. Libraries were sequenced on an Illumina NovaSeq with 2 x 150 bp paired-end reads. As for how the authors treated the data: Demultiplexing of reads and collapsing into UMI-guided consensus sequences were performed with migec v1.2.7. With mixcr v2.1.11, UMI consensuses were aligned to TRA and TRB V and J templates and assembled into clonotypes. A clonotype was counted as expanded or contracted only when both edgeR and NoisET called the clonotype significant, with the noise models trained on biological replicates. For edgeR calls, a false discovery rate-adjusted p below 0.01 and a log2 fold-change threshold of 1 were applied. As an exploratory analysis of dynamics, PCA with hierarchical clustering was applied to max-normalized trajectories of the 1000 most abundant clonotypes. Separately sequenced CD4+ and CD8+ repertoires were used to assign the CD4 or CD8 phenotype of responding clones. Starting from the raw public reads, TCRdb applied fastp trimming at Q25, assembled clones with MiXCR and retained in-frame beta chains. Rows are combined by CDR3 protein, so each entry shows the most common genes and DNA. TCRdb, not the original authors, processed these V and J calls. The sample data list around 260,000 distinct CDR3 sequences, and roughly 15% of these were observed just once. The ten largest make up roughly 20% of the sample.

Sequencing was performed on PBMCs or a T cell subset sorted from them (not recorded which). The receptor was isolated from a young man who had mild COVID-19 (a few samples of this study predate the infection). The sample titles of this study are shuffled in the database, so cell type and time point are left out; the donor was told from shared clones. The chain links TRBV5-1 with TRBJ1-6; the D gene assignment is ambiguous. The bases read TGCGCCAGCAGCTTACGGGGTAGTAATTCACCCCTCCACTTT. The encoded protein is CASSLRGSNSPLHF.